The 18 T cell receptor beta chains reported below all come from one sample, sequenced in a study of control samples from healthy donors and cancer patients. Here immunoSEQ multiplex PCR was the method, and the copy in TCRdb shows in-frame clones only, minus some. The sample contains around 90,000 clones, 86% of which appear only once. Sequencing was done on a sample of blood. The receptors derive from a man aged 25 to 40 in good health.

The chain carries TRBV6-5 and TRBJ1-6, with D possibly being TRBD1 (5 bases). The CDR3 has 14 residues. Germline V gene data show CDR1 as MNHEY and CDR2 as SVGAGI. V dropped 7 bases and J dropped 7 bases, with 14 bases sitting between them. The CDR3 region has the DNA TGTGCCAGCACGTCGGGGGTATTAAATTCACCCCTCCACTTT. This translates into CASTSGVLNSPLHF.

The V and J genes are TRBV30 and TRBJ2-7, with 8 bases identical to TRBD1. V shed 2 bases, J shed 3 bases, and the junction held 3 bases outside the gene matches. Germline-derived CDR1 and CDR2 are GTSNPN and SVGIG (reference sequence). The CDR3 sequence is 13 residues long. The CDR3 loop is CAWSPGQGYEQYF. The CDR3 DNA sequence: TGTGCCTGGAGTCCCGGACAGGGCTACGAGCAGTACTTC.

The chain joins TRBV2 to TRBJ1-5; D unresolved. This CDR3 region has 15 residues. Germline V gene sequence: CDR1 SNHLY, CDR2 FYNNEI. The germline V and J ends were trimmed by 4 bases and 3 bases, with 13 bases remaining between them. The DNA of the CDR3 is TGTGCCAGCAGTGGAGGTCGACGACCCAATCAGCCCCAGCATTTT. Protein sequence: CASSGGRRPNQPQHF.

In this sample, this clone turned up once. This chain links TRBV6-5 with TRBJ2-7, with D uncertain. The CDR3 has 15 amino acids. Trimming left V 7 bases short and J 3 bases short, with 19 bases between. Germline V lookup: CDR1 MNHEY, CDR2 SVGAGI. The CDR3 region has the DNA TGTGCCAGCACAAAGGATGCACAGAACCTCTACGAGCAGTACGTC. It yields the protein CASTKDAQNLYEQYV.

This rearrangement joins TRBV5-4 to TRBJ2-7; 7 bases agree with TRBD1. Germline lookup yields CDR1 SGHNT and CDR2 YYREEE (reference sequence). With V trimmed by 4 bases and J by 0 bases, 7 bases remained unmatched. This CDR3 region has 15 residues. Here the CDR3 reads CASSAGTADSYEQYF. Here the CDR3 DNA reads TGTGCCAGCAGCGCAGGGACAGCTGACTCCTACGAGCAGTACTTC.

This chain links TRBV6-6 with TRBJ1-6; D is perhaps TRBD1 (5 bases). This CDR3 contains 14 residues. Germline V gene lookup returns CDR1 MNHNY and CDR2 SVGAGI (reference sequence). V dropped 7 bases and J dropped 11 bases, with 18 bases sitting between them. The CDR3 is CASTLGGIEAPLHF. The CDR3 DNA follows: TGTGCCAGCACCCTGGGGGGGATTGAGGCACCCCTCCACTTT.

In DNA form, the CDR3 reads TGTGCCAGCAGCTTGGGCTTTTGGGGGGCTTCTGGAAACACCATATATTTT. It yields the protein CASSLGFWGASGNTIYF. This sequence joins TRBV5-5 and TRBJ1-3; weak D call: TRBD1 (6 bases). Trimming removed 0 bases at V and 1 base at J, with 14 bases between. Germline assignment: CDR1 SGHKS and CDR2 YYEKEE (reference sequence). CDR3 length: 17 amino acids. The whole variable domain, filled in from reference TRBV5-5 and TRBJ1-3, reads DAGVTQSPTHLIKTRGQQVTLRCSPISGHKSVSWYQQVLGQGPQFIFQYYEKEERGRGNFPDRFSARQFPNYSSELNVNALLLGDSALYLCASSLGFWGASGNTIYFGEGSWLTVV.

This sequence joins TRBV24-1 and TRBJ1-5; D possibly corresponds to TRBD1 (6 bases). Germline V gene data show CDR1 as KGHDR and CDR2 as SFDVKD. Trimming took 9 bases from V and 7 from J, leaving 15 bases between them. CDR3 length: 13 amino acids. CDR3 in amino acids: CATRGGAGQPQHF. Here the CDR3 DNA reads TGTGCCACCCGGGGGGGGGCGGGGCAGCCCCAGCATTTT.

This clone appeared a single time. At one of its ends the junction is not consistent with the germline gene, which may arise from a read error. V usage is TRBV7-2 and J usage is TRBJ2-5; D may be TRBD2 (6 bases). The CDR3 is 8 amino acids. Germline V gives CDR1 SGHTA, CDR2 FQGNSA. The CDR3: CASSWRDF. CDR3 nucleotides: TGTGCCAGCAGCTGGAGGGACTTC.

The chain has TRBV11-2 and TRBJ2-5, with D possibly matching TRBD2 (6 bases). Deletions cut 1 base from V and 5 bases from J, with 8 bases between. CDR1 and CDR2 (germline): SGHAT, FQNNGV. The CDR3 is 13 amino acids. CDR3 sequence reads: CASSLVAEETQYF. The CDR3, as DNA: TGTGCCAGCAGCTTAGTAGCGGAGGAGACCCAGTACTTC. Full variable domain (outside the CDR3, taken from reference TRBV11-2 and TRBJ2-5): EAGVAQSPRYKIIEKRQSVAFWCNPISGHATLYWYQQILGQGPKLLIQFQNNGVVDDSQLPKDRFSAERLKGVDSTLKIQPAKLEDSAVYLCASSLVAEETQYFGPGTRLLVL.

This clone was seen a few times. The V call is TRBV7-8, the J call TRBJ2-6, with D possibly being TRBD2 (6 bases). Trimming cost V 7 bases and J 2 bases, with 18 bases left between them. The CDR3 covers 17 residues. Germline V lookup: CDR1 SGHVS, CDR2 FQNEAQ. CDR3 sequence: CASTGGWSSTGANVLTF. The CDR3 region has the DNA TGTGCCAGCACCGGAGGGTGGAGCAGTACTGGGGCCAACGTCCTGACTTTC.

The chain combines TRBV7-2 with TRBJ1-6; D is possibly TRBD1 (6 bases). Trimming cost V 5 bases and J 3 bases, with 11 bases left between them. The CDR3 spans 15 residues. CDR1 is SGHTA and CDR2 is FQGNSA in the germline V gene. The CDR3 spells CASSVGQLYNSPLHF. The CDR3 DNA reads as TGTGCCAGCAGCGTTGGACAGCTCTATAATTCACCCCTCCACTTT.

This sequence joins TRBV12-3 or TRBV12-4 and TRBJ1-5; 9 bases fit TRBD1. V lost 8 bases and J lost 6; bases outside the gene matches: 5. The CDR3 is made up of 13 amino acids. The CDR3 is CASGDRASQPQHF. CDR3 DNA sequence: TGTGCCAGCGGGGACAGGGCCAGTCAGCCCCAGCATTTT.

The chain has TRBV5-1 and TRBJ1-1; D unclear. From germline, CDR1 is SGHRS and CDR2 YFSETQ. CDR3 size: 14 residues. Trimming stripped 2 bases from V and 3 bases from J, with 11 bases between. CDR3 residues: CASSFSRPDTEAFF. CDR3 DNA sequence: TGCGCCAGCAGCTTTAGTCGACCTGACACTGAAGCTTTCTTT.

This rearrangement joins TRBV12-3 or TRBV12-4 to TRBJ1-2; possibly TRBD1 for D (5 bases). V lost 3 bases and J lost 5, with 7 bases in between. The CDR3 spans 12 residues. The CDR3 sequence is CASSLGTYGYTF. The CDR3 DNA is TGTGCCAGCAGTTTGGGGACTTATGGCTACACCTTC.

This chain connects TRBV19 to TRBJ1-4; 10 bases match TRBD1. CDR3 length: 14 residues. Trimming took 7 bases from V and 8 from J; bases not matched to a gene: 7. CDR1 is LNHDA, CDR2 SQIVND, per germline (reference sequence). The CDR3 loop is CASTRDRGHEKLFF. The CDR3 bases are TGTGCCAGTACCCGGGACAGGGGACACGAAAAACTGTTTTTT.

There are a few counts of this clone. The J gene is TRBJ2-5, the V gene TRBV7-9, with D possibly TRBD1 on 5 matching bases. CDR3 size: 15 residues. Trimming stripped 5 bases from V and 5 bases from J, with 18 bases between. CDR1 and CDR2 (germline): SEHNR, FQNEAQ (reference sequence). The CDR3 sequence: CASSATGFVGETQYF. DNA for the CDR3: TGTGCCAGCAGCGCTACAGGCTTCGTGGGGGAGACCCAGTACTTC.

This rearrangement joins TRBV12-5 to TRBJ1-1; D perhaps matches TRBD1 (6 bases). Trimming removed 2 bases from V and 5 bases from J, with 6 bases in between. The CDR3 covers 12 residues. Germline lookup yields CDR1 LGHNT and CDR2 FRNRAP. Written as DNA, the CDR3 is TGTGCTAGTGGTTTGAGGGGGACTGAAGCTTTCTTT. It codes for CASGLRGTEAFF.